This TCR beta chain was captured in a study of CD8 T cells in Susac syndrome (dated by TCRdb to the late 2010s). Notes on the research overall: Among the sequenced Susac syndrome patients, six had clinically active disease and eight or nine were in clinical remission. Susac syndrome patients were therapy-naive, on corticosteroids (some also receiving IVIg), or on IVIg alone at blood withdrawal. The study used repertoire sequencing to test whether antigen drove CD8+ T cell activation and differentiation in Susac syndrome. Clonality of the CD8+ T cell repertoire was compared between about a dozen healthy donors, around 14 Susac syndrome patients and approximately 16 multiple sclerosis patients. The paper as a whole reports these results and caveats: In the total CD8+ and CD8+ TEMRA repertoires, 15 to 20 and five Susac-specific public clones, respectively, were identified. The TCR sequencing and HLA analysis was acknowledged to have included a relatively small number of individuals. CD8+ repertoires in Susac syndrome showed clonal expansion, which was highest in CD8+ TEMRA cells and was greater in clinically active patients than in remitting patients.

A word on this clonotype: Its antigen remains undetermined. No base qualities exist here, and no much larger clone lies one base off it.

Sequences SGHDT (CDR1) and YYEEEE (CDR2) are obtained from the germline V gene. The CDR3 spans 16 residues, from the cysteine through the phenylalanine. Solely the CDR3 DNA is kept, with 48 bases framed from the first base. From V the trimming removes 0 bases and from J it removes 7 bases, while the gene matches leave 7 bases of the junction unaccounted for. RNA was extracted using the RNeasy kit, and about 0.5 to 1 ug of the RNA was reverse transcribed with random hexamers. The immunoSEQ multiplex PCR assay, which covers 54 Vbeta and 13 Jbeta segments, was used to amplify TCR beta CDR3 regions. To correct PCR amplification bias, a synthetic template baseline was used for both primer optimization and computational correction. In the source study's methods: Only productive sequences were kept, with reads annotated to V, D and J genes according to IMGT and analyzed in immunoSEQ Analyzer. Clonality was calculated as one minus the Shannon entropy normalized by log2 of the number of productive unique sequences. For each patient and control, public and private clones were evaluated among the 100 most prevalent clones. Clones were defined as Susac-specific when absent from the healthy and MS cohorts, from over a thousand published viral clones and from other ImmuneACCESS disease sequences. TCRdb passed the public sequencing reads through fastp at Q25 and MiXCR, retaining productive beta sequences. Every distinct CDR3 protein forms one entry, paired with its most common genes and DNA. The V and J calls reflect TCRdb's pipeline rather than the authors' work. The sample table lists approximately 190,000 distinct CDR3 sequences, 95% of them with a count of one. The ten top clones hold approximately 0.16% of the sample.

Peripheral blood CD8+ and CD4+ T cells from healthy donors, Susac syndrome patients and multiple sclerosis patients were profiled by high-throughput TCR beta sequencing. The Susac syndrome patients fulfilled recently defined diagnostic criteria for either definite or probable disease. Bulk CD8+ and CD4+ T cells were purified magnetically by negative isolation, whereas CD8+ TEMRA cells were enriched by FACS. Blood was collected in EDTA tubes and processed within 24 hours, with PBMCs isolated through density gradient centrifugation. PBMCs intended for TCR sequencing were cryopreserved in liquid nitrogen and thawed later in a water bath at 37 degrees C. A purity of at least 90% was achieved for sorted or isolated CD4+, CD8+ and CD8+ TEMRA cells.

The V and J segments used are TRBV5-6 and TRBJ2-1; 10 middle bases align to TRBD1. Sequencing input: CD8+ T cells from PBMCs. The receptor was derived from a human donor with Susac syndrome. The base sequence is TGTGCCAGCAGCTTGGGTCCGGGACAGGGGATAAATGAGCAGTTCTTC. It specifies CASSLGPGQGINEQFF.